What follows are 11 T cell receptor beta chains derived from one specimen sequenced in a study of molecular identifiers for immune sequencing clone quantification. TCRdb ran MiXCR on the PCR reads and lists one entry per CDR3 protein. Among about 640,000 distinct CDR3 sequences listed, just under 20% were seen once. The sequenced material came from naive CD8+ T cells from blood, with Jurkat cell RNA spiked in. Described subset: FACS-sorted CD8+CD4-CCR7+CD45RA+ naive T cells. These receptors came from a human donor in good health. Some libraries in this study had Jurkat cell RNA spiked in.

This clonotype occurred many times. The gene calls are TRBV29-1 and TRBJ1-1; tentative D call: TRBD1 (6 bases). This CDR3 comprises 13 residues. Germline V gene sequence: CDR1 SQVTM, CDR2 ANQGSEA. V was pared by 5 bases and J by 6 bases, with 16 bases between. The DNA for the CDR3 is TGCAGCGTTCCGACGCAACAGGGATCTGAAGCTTTCTTT. Translation gives CSVPTQQGSEAFF. The full variable domain, its missing parts supplied by reference TRBV29-1 and TRBJ1-1, is SAVISQKPSRDICQRGTSLTIQCQVDSQVTMMFWYRQQPGQSLTLIATANQGSEATYESGFVIDKFPISRPNLTFSTLTVSNMSPEDSSIYLCSVPTQQGSEAFFGQGTRLTVV.

The sample holds many counts of this clonotype. The rearrangement joins TRBV4-1 to TRBJ1-6; D gene ambiguous. The CDR3 is made up of 18 amino acids. Deletions cut 0 bases from V and 0 bases from J, with 12 bases between. Germline V CDR1 and CDR2: MGHRA, YSYEKL. The CDR3 DNA follows: TGCGCCAGCAGCCAAGATATAACACTTTCCTCCTATAATTCACCCCTCCACTTT. Translated, it gives CASSQDITLSSYNSPLHF.

This clonotype appeared a few times. J is TRBJ2-7 and V is TRBV6-6; the D is unclear. V lost 3 bases to trimming and J lost 3 bases, with 9 bases between them. This CDR3 is built from 13 residues. Germline CDR1 reads MNHNY; CDR2 reads SVGAGI (reference sequence). The CDR3 DNA is TGTGCCAGCAGTTATAGCCCAGACTACGAGCAGTACTTC. This gives the protein CASSYSPDYEQYF.

Remarks on this clonotype: Its ends do not fully match the called genes, so a read error is possible. The chain joins TRBV15 to TRBJ2-7; D gene uncertain. The CDR3 is 12 amino acids. Germline CDR1 reads LNHNV; CDR2 reads YYDKDF (reference sequence). The CDR3 DNA is TGTGCCACCAGCAGAGACGCCTACGAGCAGCACTTC. Translated: CATSRDAYEQHF.

At least ten counts were recorded for this clonotype. The chain combines TRBV4-3 with TRBJ1-3; no clear D gene. CDR1 LGHNA and CDR2 YSLEER come from the germline V gene. V was cut by 1 base and J by 3 bases, with 10 bases left in between. The CDR3 is made up of 15 amino acids. CDR3 sequence (DNA): TGCGCCAGCAGCCAAGTCCAAGGAGATGGAAACACCATATATTTT. Protein sequence: CASSQVQGDGNTIYF.

CDR3 amino acids: CASSVGPGPNDEQFF. DNA for the CDR3: TGTGCCAGCAGCGTTGGGCCGGGGCCCAACGATGAGCAGTTCTTC. The V gene is TRBV9, the J gene TRBJ2-1; D tentatively reads TRBD1 or TRBD2 (5 bases each). Germline V gene data show CDR1 as SGDLS and CDR2 as YYNGEE. Between the trimmed V and J ends, which lost 2 bases and 8 bases, there was a span of 17 bases. The CDR3 sequence is 15 residues long.

This clonotype was observed at least ten times. The V gene is TRBV2, the J gene TRBJ1-1; D is unclear. Per germline, CDR1 SNHLY and CDR2 FYNNEI. This CDR3 spans 15 amino acids. V lost 2 bases and J 5 bases, leaving 15 bases between the germline ends. The CDR3 DNA follows: TGTGCCAGCAGTGAAAAAGGAGCCCTTTCTACTGAAGCTTTCTTT. This translates into CASSEKGALSTEAFF. The whole variable domain, filled in from reference TRBV2 and TRBJ1-1, reads EPEVTQTPSHQVTQMGQEVILRCVPISNHLYFYWYRQILGQKVEFLVSFYNNEISEKSEIFDDQFSVERPDGSNFTLKIRSTKLEDSAMYFCASSEKGALSTEAFFGQGTRLTVV.

V and J are TRBV20-1 and TRBJ2-7, with 14 positions matching TRBD2. The trim removed 1 base at V and 5 bases at J, leaving 10 bases unmatched. CDR1 is DFQATT, CDR2 SNEGSKA, per germline (reference sequence). The CDR3 is 17 amino acids. The CDR3 loop is CSARGIGTSGGVHEQYF. The DNA for the CDR3 is TGCAGTGCTAGAGGGATTGGGACTAGCGGGGGTGTCCACGAGCAGTACTTC.

The table lists this clonotype with many counts. This rearrangement joins TRBV28 to TRBJ1-2; no clear D gene. The CDR3 is 19 residues long. Germline assignment: CDR1 MDHEN and CDR2 SYDVKM. V shed 2 bases and J shed 4 bases, with 26 bases lying between them. CDR3 in DNA: TGTGCCAGCAGTTTAGGTTTAGGAACCGGACCCCCCGGCGCCTATGGCTACACCTTC. Its protein product is CASSLGLGTGPPGAYGYTF.

In regard to this clonotype: A read error may explain this, as a much larger clone is one base away. The chain couples TRBV4-2 to TRBJ2-1; D is ambiguous. The ends were cut back, 3 bases at V and 12 bases at J, with 15 bases in the middle. Germline CDR1 reads LGHNA; CDR2 reads YNFKEQ. This CDR3 contains 13 residues. The CDR3 coding sequence is TGTGCCAGCAGCCACGACGGGTCCGCCCGGCAGTTCTTC. Translated, it gives CASSHDGSARQFF.

This clonotype was seen at least ten times. The V gene is TRBV27, the J gene TRBJ2-1; 10 bases agree with TRBD2. CDR1 is MNHEY, CDR2 SMNVEV, per germline (reference sequence). This CDR3 contains 22 residues. Losses at the gene ends were 1 base for V and 0 bases for J; bases not matched to a gene: 18. The CDR3 DNA reads as TGTGCCAGCAGTTTATGGGGGCCTAGCGGGAGCCCCAGTATAAGCTCCTACAATGAGCAGTTCTTC. Translated, it gives CASSLWGPSGSPSISSYNEQFF.